Presented here are 17 T cell receptor beta chains from one specimen sequenced in a study of shared clonotypes between healthy human individuals. Generated by immunoSEQ multiplex PCR, the TCRdb table keeps only in-frame clones and is missing some. Of about 1.5 million clones in the sample, approximately 98% were seen once. Sample: naive CD4+ T cells sorted from blood. Subset described: CD45RA+ positively selected. All receptors come from a man aged 25 to 40 in good health.

The V and J genes are TRBV29-1 and TRBJ2-3; D perhaps matches TRBD1 (8 bases). V gave up 5 bases and J gave up 1 base, with 16 bases separating them. The CDR3 spans 15 residues. CDR1 is SQVTM, CDR2 ANQGSEA, per germline. The CDR3 spells CSVLNRGGGTDTQYF. In DNA form, the CDR3 reads TGCAGCGTTCTCAACAGGGGGGGAGGCACAGATACGCAGTATTTT.

The genes are TRBV4-1 and TRBJ1-1, with D possibly matching TRBD1 (6 bases). From germline, CDR1 is MGHRA and CDR2 YSYEKL. The CDR3 loop spans 15 amino acids. V was pared by 4 bases and J by 3 bases, with 15 bases between. CDR3 DNA sequence: TGCGCCAGCAGCCGATGGACAGTTAAGGACACTGAAGCTTTCTTT. Its translation is CASSRWTVKDTEAFF.

The sample holds one count of this clone. CDR3 loop: CASSLVRGLELFF. DNA for the CDR3: TGTGCCAGCAGCTTGGTCCGGGGACTAGAGCTGTTTTTT. This chain uses TRBV5-6 with TRBJ2-2, with 7 bases lining up with TRBD2. This CDR3 region has 13 residues. J lost 11 bases, V lost 0 bases, and 4 bases had no gene match. Germline V gene lookup returns CDR1 SGHDT and CDR2 YYEEEE.

This chain connects TRBV7-3 to TRBJ1-5; D call uncertain. The V end was cut by 5 bases, the J end by 0 bases, with 23 bases between. CDR1 is SGHTA, CDR2 FQGTGA, per germline. The CDR3 extends over 19 amino acids. The chain's CDR3 is CASSPIRGMGVNSNQPQHF. CDR3 sequence (DNA): TGTGCCAGCAGCCCCATTCGCGGGATGGGTGTTAATAGCAATCAGCCCCAGCATTTT.

This chain links TRBV28 with TRBJ2-3; TRBD1 might be the D (6 bases). Germline-derived CDR1 and CDR2 are MDHEN and SYDVKM. V shed 6 bases and J shed 3 bases, with 10 bases lying between them. CDR3 length equals 13 residues. The CDR3 loop reads CASSGTRTDTQYF. For the CDR3, the DNA is TGTGCCAGCAGCGGGACAAGGACAGATACGCAGTATTTT.

CDR3 sequence reads: CASSSDREKLFF. In DNA form, the CDR3 reads TGTGCCAGCAGCTCGGACCGTGAAAAACTGTTTTTT. The chain recombines TRBV5-4 with TRBJ1-4; D remains ambiguous. V lost 3 bases and J 7 bases, leaving 7 bases between the germline ends. This CDR3 is 12 amino acids long. CDR1 is SGHNT and CDR2 is YYREEE in the germline V gene (reference sequence).

This clone was seen once. The sample has other DNA sequences that encode this CDR3 too. The rearrangement uses TRBV18 and TRBJ2-7, with D tentatively TRBD1 (6 bases). Germline values: CDR1 KGHSH, CDR2 LQKENI. CDR3 size: 12 residues. Trimming removed 3 bases from V and 5 bases from J, with 8 bases in between. CDR3 protein: CASSPPGDEQYF. The DNA of the CDR3 is TGTGCCAGCTCACCCCCAGGGGACGAGCAGTACTTC.

The V call is TRBV27, the J call TRBJ2-2, with D tentatively TRBD1 (5 bases). The germline V gene encodes CDR1 MNHEY and CDR2 SMNVEV (reference sequence). The V end lost 0 bases, the J end lost 8 bases, and 16 bases lay between the germline ends. The CDR3 is made up of 16 amino acids. CDR3 in DNA: TGTGCCAGCAGTTTATCGATAGGGGCTAGGTCTGGGGAGCTGTTTTTT. Translated, it gives CASSLSIGARSGELFF.

The CDR3 region has the DNA TGCAGCGTTGTGGGACGGCACACACATGAGCAGTTCTTC. Translating gives CSVVGRHTHEQFF. The gene calls are TRBV29-1 and TRBJ2-1, with D perhaps given as TRBD1 or TRBD2 (5 bases each). This CDR3 spans 13 amino acids. Trimming took off 4 bases at V and 8 bases at J, with 15 bases between the two ends. CDR1 is SQVTM, CDR2 ANQGSEA, per germline.

V usage is TRBV28 and J usage is TRBJ2-2; D is unclear. This CDR3 is 15 amino acids long. Germline V gene lookup returns CDR1 MDHEN and CDR2 SYDVKM. Trimming pared 10 bases from V and 4 bases from J, leaving 19 bases between. CDR3 DNA: TGTGCCACCTCAAAAACACCTAGTGGCACCGGGGAGCTGTTTTTT. As protein: CATSKTPSGTGELFF.

Of note for this clone: The same CDR3 is also encoded by other DNA sequences in this sample. V gene TRBV7-2 combines with J gene TRBJ2-1, with 16 bases aligning to TRBD2. Germline loops: CDR1 SGHTA, CDR2 FQGNSA. CDR3 length: 15 residues. The V segment lost 5 bases and the J segment 6 bases; nucleotides outside the gene matches: 1. CDR3 region: CASSGTSGRGNEQFF. DNA for the CDR3: TGTGCCAGCAGCGGGACTAGCGGGAGGGGCAATGAGCAGTTCTTC.

The rearrangement joins TRBV19 to TRBJ2-7; possibly TRBD1 or TRBD2 for D (6 bases each). Germline V gene data show CDR1 as LNHDA and CDR2 as SQIVND (reference sequence). The length of the CDR3 is 14 residues. The V and J ends lost 11 bases and 1 base respectively, with 18 bases between them. This chain's CDR3 is CASEWGALSYEQYF. Here the CDR3 DNA reads TGTGCCTCCGAATGGGGGGCTTTGTCCTACGAGCAGTACTTC.

J is TRBJ2-7 and V is TRBV11-3, with D perhaps matching TRBD1 (6 bases). The germline V gene encodes CDR1 SGHNT and CDR2 YENEEA. Trimming stripped 5 bases from V and 6 bases from J, with 17 bases between. The CDR3 has 14 residues. The CDR3 sequence is CASSPGGQIGEQYF. DNA for the CDR3: TGTGCCAGCAGCCCTGGGGGACAAATCGGCGAGCAGTACTTC.

V and J are TRBV4-1 and TRBJ2-5; TRBD2 matches 8 bases. In germline, CDR1 is MGHRA, CDR2 YSYEKL. With 1 base clipped from V and 4 bases from J, the junction kept 8 bases outside the gene matches. The CDR3 totals 16 residues. The CDR3 is CASSQGPSGSIETQYF. The CDR3 nucleotides read TGCGCCAGCAGCCAAGGTCCCAGCGGGAGCATAGAGACCCAGTACTTC.

V usage is TRBV29-1 and J usage is TRBJ2-1; D might be TRBD2 (6 bases). The germline V gene has CDR1 SQVTM and CDR2 ANQGSEA. CDR3 length: 14 amino acids. Trimming removed 5 bases from V and 9 bases from J, with 20 bases in between. This CDR3 is CSVLVRGSRSEQFF. CDR3 in DNA: TGCAGCGTTCTTGTACGGGGGAGTAGGTCTGAGCAGTTCTTC.

This chain connects TRBV25-1 to TRBJ2-7, with 13 bases aligning to TRBD2. V was clipped by 5 bases and J by 13 bases; unmatched bases: 8. Per the germline V gene, CDR1 is MGHDK and CDR2 is SYGVNS. The CDR3 spans 13 residues. The CDR3 is CASSLAGLAGVYF. CDR3 coding DNA: TGTGCCAGCAGTTTGGCCGGACTAGCGGGAGTATACTTC.

This rearrangement joins TRBV7-2 to TRBJ2-5; D remains unclear. Trimming removed 2 bases from V and 7 bases from J, with 11 bases in between. Looked up from germline, CDR1 is SGHTA and CDR2 is FQGNSA. The CDR3 runs 13 residues. CDR3 sequence (DNA): TGTGCCAGCAGCTTACCGGACCTAGGGACCCAGTACTTC. Protein: CASSLPDLGTQYF.